The sequence of this T cell receptor (beta chain) was determined in a study of early T cells in non-severe SARS-CoV-2 infection. As for the study in general: Chains stayed unpaired after sequencing of bulk RNA from unsorted whole blood. Study results and limitations: VDJdb-based annotation leaned toward anti-spike CD8 responses and missed private and CD4 specificities.

Researchers attached unique molecular identifiers to individual cDNA molecules. MiXCR, run by TCRdb on the 5' RACE reads, gives a single entry per CDR3 protein. Here the sample spans tens of thousands of distinct CDR3 sequences, around 19% being singletons. The trim removed 3 bases at V and 4 bases at J, leaving 4 bases unmatched. The CDR3 totals 14 residues. Looked up from germline, CDR1 is SQVTM and CDR2 is ANQGSEA. This clonotype was picked up many times. Its target is not known. The specimen was whole blood, collected at baseline. The clonotype was recovered from an adult who was a healthcare worker with PCR-confirmed SARS-CoV-2 infection or an uninfected control (not recorded which). The chain links TRBV29-1 to TRBJ2-5; 11 bases align to TRBD2. CDR3 in DNA: TGCAGCGTTGATATAGCGGGAGGGCGAGAGACCCAGTACTTC. It translates to CSVDIAGGRETQYF.